These 2 T cell receptor beta chains share one sample of origin, sequenced in a study of blood T cell repertoires in COVID-19. Sequencing was performed with immunoSEQ multiplex PCR; in TCRdb, only in-frame clones are kept and a portion is missing. The sample lists about 320,000 clones, about 82% occurring once. Sequencing was carried out using peripheral blood. The receptors come from a woman between 45 and 65 years old with acute or convalescent COVID-19.

The chain carries TRBV15 and TRBJ2-7, with D maybe TRBD2 (5 bases). The CDR3 is 13 amino acids. CDR1 LNHNV and CDR2 YYDKDF come from the germline V gene (reference sequence). Trimming took off 1 base at V and 6 bases at J, with 10 bases between the two ends. CDR3 loop: CATSRVPGIEQYF. CDR3 in DNA: TGTGCCACCAGCAGAGTTCCGGGAATCGAGCAGTACTTC.

The J gene is TRBJ2-1, the V gene TRBV7-3; 9 positions match TRBD2. The trim removed 5 bases at V and 0 bases at J, leaving 2 bases unmatched. The CDR3 consists of 15 residues. The germline gives CDR1 SGHTA, CDR2 FQGTGA. CDR3 protein: CASSISGSSYNEQFF. DNA for the CDR3: TGTGCCAGCAGCATTAGCGGGAGCTCCTACAATGAGCAGTTCTTC.